Listed below are T cell receptor beta chains from one sample, sequenced in a study of T cells in Graves' hyperthyroidism and ophthalmopathy. TCRdb used MiXCR to reprocess the multiplex PCR reads, holding one entry per CDR3 protein. The sample includes around 520,000 distinct CDR3 sequences, about 15% seen only once; the top ten take more than 11%. The sequenced sample consisted of blood. All receptors derive from a woman aged 40 to 50 with Graves' hyperthyroidism. CDR3s include the opening cysteine and the closing phenylalanine or tryptophan. The D gene is left open where the match is weak. Not every row has a clone size; where given, it reads once, few, many or a size class.

>TRBV7-3|many|TRBJ2-7|.
CASSQEPAYEQYF
TGTGCCAGCAGCCAAGAGCCGGCCTACGAGCAGTACTTC
>TRBV29-1|few|TRBJ2-5|.
CSVDSRETQYF
TGCAGCGTTGACTCGCGGGAGACCCAGTACTTC
>TRBV6-9|.|TRBJ1-5|TRBD1
CASSYGQGAQPQHF
TGTGCCAGCAGTTACGGACAGGGGGCTCAGCCCCAGCATTTT
>TRBV28|few|TRBJ2-2|.
CASSLRGRNTGELFF
TGTGCCAGCAGTTTAAGAGGAAGAAACACCGGGGAGCTGTTTTTT
>TRBV7-9|few|TRBJ2-3|TRBD2
CASIVAGGLTDTQYF
TGTGCCAGCATAGTAGCGGGAGGCCTCACAGATACGCAGTATTTT
>TRBV7-9|few|TRBJ2-2|.
CASRRVSNTGELFF
TGTGCCAGCAGGCGGGTCTCGAACACCGGGGAGCTGTTTTTT
>TRBV4-1|.|TRBJ1-1|.
CASSRQNRASYTEAFF
TGCGCCAGCAGCCGCCAAAACCGGGCATCTTACACTGAAGCTTTCTTT
>TRBV5-1|few|TRBJ2-2|TRBD2
CASSLLPGGPSGELFF
TGCGCCAGCAGCTTGCTGCCGGGAGGGCCTAGCGGGGAGCTGTTTTTT
>TRBV20-1|many|TRBJ2-1|TRBD2
CSARGLGLGNNEQFF
TGCAGTGCTAGAGGACTAGGACTAGGTAACAATGAGCAGTTCTTC
>TRBV7-9|few|TRBJ2-2|TRBD1
CASSILGQGLNTGELFF
TGTGCCAGCAGCATCCTCGGACAGGGTCTGAACACCGGGGAGCTGTTTTTT
>TRBV3-1|few|TRBJ2-5|TRBD1
CASRGTGSGETQYF
TGTGCCAGCAGGGGGACAGGGAGTGGGGAGACCCAGTACTTC
>TRBV6-2/TRBV6-3|.|TRBJ2-4|TRBD1
CASSEDRGLNIQYF
TGTGCCAGCAGTGAGGACAGGGGGCTGAACATTCAGTACTTC
>TRBV4-1|.|TRBJ2-1|.
CASSQVFQSYNEQFF
TGCGCCAGCAGCCAAGTCTTTCAATCCTACAATGAGCAGTTCTTC
>TRBV20-1|many|TRBJ1-2|.
CSAREIHTLFGGYTF
TGCAGTGCTAGAGAAATTCATACACTGTTCGGTGGCTACACCTTC
>TRBV2|many|TRBJ2-1|.
CASSGLFLLSSYNEQFF
TGTGCCAGCAGTGGGCTTTTCTTGCTGAGCTCCTACAATGAGCAGTTCTTC
>TRBV5-1|few|TRBJ2-1|TRBD2
CASSLLLANNNEQFF
TGCGCCAGCAGCTTGTTACTAGCGAACAACAATGAGCAGTTCTTC
>TRBV5-1|.|TRBJ1-6|.
CASRPASTDNSPLHF
TGCGCCAGCAGACCCGCGAGCACCGATAATTCACCCCTCCACTTT
>TRBV2|many|TRBJ1-4|.
CASSSSHGGGEKLFF
TGTGCCAGCAGCTCCTCCCACGGGGGCGGTGAAAAACTGTTTTTT
>TRBV20-1|.|TRBJ1-5|.
CSATDRGTGGNQPQHF
TGCAGTGCAACTGATAGAGGAACAGGCGGCAATCAGCCCCAGCATTTT
>TRBV10-3|many|TRBJ2-5|.
CAISDERTQGETQYF
TGTGCCATCAGTGATGAGCGGACCCAAGGAGAGACCCAGTACTTC
>TRBV7-8|.|TRBJ1-2|TRBD1
CASSLPGQGGGYTF
TGTGCCAGCAGCCTACCGGGACAGGGCGGAGGCTACACCTTC
>TRBV3-1|many|TRBJ2-2|.
CASSLLAGELFF
TGTGCCAGCAGCCTCCTTGCCGGGGAGCTGTTTTTT
>TRBV20-1|.|TRBJ1-4|.
CSARRGGMVTNEKLFF
TGCAGTGCCCGGCGCGGGGGAATGGTAACTAATGAAAAACTGTTTTTT
>TRBV12-5|many|TRBJ2-1|TRBD2
CASGFSGMTSGSYNEQFF
TGTGCTAGTGGTTTCTCTGGAATGACTAGCGGGAGTTACAATGAGCAGTTCTTC
>TRBV7-9|.|TRBJ1-1|.
CASSLTGGTSTNTEAFF
TGTGCCAGCAGCTTGACGGGGGGGACTTCAACAAACACTGAAGCTTTCTTT
>TRBV6-2/TRBV6-3|few|TRBJ2-1|.
CASSYSSILSYNEQFF
TGTGCCAGCAGTTACTCGAGTATACTCTCCTACAATGAGCAGTTCTTC
>TRBV28|many|TRBJ2-2|TRBD1
CASSLPWDRGNTGELFF
TGTGCCAGCAGTTTACCATGGGACAGGGGGAACACCGGGGAGCTGTTTTTT
>TRBV5-6|.|TRBJ2-5|.
CASSWISQETQYF
TGTGCCAGCAGCTGGATAAGTCAAGAGACCCAGTACTTC
>TRBV27|many|TRBJ2-1|TRBD2
CASMLAGGRYNEQFF
TGTGCCAGCATGCTAGCGGGGGGCCGATACAATGAGCAGTTCTTC
>TRBV7-2|.|TRBJ2-5|TRBD2
CASSLVASGSGETQYF
TGTGCCAGCAGCTTAGTTGCTAGCGGTAGCGGGGAGACCCAGTACTTC
>TRBV20-1|few|TRBJ2-7|TRBD2
CSARGVTSGYEQYF
TGCAGTGCTAGAGGAGTGACTAGCGGGTACGAGCAGTACTTC
>TRBV11-2|many|TRBJ2-5|TRBD2
CASSLGWEGTGETQYF
TGTGCCAGCAGCTTAGGATGGGAGGGGACGGGAGAGACCCAGTACTTC
>TRBV20-1|.|TRBJ2-2|.
CSARDSGIPNTGELFF
TGCAGTGCTAGAGATTCGGGGATCCCGAACACCGGGGAGCTGTTTTTT